The clone carrying this TCR beta chain was recorded many times. These data originate in a study of blood T cell repertoires in COVID-19. Study overall: Samples came from the United States, Italy and Spain, spanning acute and convalescent COVID-19.

Authors' methods: Amplifying reference gene primers gave estimates of nucleated cell counts. Sequencing was performed with immunoSEQ multiplex PCR; in TCRdb, only in-frame clones are kept and a portion is missing. V and J calls and clone size are those listed in that table; D and trimming were worked out from the DNA. The sample has around 230,000 clones; about 84% are singletons. Sequencing was performed on peripheral blood. The sequence was obtained from a woman aged 80 or older with acute or convalescent COVID-19.

CDR3 sequence reads: CASSHDRAYSPLHF. DNA of the CDR3: TGTGCCAGCAGCCACGACAGGGCTTATTCACCCCTCCACTTT. V and J are TRBV3-1 (or the pseudogene TRBV3-2) and TRBJ1-6, with TRBD1 matching over 7 bases. Germline CDR1 is LGHDT and CDR2 is YNNKEL (reference sequence). V was pared by 3 bases and J by 8 bases, with 4 bases of the junction left unmatched. The CDR3 is made up of 14 amino acids.